The 29 T cell receptor beta chains in this list originate from one sample, sequenced in a study of cytomegalovirus exposure and HLA in healthy donors. The PCR contained 60 Vbeta and 13 Jbeta primers. Data came from immunoSEQ multiplex PCR; TCRdb stores just in-frame clones and leaves some out. The sample gives approximately 150,000 clones, less than 9.5% of which show up once; over 1.5% is in the top ten. The sequencing sample was made of PBMCs. These receptors were obtained from a male donor in good health and CMV-seronegative.

The V call is TRBV7-2, the J call TRBJ1-2, with D unresolved. The CDR3 length is 13 residues. Per the germline V gene, CDR1 is SGHTA and CDR2 is FQGNSA. V lost 7 bases and J 8 bases, leaving 17 bases between the germline ends. CDR3 DNA: TGTGCCAGCACCAAGGCGGGTTATTCCGGCTACACCTTC. Translated, it gives CASTKAGYSGYTF. The whole variable domain, remainder taken from reference TRBV7-2 and TRBJ1-2, is GAGVSQSPSNKVTEKGKDVELRCDPISGHTALYWYRQSLGQGLEFLIYFQGNSAPDKSGLPSDRFSAERTGGSVSTLTIQRTQQEDSAVYLCASTKAGYSGYTFGSGTRLTVV.

This clone came up a few times. The rearrangement links TRBV19 to TRBJ1-5; D gene unclear. The germline V gene has CDR1 LNHDA and CDR2 SQIVND (reference sequence). Between the trimmed V and J ends, which lost 0 bases and 7 bases, there was a span of 10 bases. The CDR3 has 14 amino acids. In nucleotides, the CDR3 is TGTGCCAGTAGTATAGAGGCCCGAGGGCAGCCCCAGCATTTT. It yields the protein CASSIEARGQPQHF. Full variable domain (outside the CDR3, taken from reference TRBV19 and TRBJ1-5): DGGITQSPKYLFRKEGQNVTLSCEQNLNHDAMYWYRQDPGQGLRLIYYSQIVNDFQKGDIAEGYSVSREKKESFPLTVTSAQKNPTAFYLCASSIEARGQPQHFGDGTRLSIL.

This clone was detected only a few times. This chain joins TRBV7-8 and TRBJ1-1; the match to TRBD1 covers 11 bases. V shed 5 bases, J shed 3 bases, and the junction held 5 bases outside the gene matches. CDR1 is SGHVS, CDR2 FQNEAQ, per germline. The CDR3 extends over 15 amino acids. DNA of the CDR3: TGTGCCAGCAGCGCAAGGACAGGGGGCCACACTGAAGCTTTCTTT. Translation: CASSARTGGHTEAFF.

The J gene is TRBJ1-4, the V gene TRBV4-3; 7 bases line up with TRBD1. The J segment lost 5 bases and the V segment lost 2 bases, leaving 8 bases of the junction unmatched. Germline lookup yields CDR1 LGHNA and CDR2 YSLEER. The CDR3 consists of 16 residues. CDR3 protein: CASSQTHRGRNEKLFF. The CDR3 DNA reads as TGCGCCAGCAGCCAAACCCACAGGGGAAGAAATGAAAAACTGTTTTTT.

This clone occurred a few times. The V and J genes are TRBV7-9 and TRBJ2-2; TRBD2 agrees at 7 bases. J was trimmed by 2 bases and V by 8 bases; bases with no gene match: 11. This CDR3 is 16 amino acids long. CDR1 and CDR2 (germline): SEHNR, FQNEAQ (reference sequence). CDR3: CASLRSSGANTGELFF. The CDR3 DNA follows: TGTGCCAGCCTCCGGTCGAGCGGGGCAAACACCGGGGAGCTGTTTTTT.

CDR3 nucleotides: TGTGCCAGCAGCGTAGTCCCAGGGGCCTATGGCTACACCTTC. Its protein product is CASSVVPGAYGYTF. This sequence joins TRBV9 and TRBJ1-2; possibly TRBD1 for D (6 bases). Per the germline V gene, CDR1 is SGDLS and CDR2 is YYNGEE. Trimming pared 0 bases from V and 4 bases from J, leaving 10 bases between. The CDR3 covers 14 residues.

This clone showed up just a few times. The chain employs TRBV2 and TRBJ1-2; 10 bases line up with TRBD1. Germline CDR1 and CDR2: SNHLY and FYNNEI. This CDR3 is 13 amino acids long. CDR3 sequence (DNA): TGTACCACACAGGGGGACAGGGGCTATGGCTACACCTTC. It specifies CTTQGDRGYGYTF.

This chain uses TRBV7-2 with TRBJ1-1, with 10 bases identical to TRBD1. With 1 base clipped from V and 7 bases from J, the junction kept 3 bases outside the gene matches. This CDR3 is built from 14 residues. The germline V gene has CDR1 SGHTA and CDR2 FQGNSA. The CDR3 loop is CASSLGTGGSEAFF. The CDR3, as DNA: TGTGCCAGCAGCTTAGGGACAGGGGGGAGTGAAGCTTTCTTT.

The CDR3 protein is CASSLRSGGLDTQYF. The CDR3 DNA follows: TGTGCCAGCAGCTTAAGGTCAGGGGGCCTCGATACGCAGTATTTT. The rearrangement uses TRBV7-3 and TRBJ2-3; 8 positions agree with TRBD1. This CDR3 is built from 15 residues. The junction had 6 bases not matched to a gene; V was cut back by 1 base and J by 6 bases. Germline CDR1 reads SGHTA; CDR2 reads FQGTGA.

This clone was picked up a small number of times. The rearrangement joins TRBV29-1 to TRBJ2-7; D might be TRBD1 (6 bases). CDR3 length: 14 residues. The V and J ends lost 5 bases and 3 bases respectively, with 17 bases between them. The germline V gene has CDR1 SQVTM and CDR2 ANQGSEA. DNA for the CDR3: TGCAGCGTTTACTTGGACAGCGACCGCTACGAGCAGTACTTC. It codes for CSVYLDSDRYEQYF.

The chain couples TRBV7-9 to TRBJ1-5, with D perhaps TRBD1 (6 bases). The CDR3 length is 15 residues. Germline CDR1 SEHNR, CDR2 FQNEAQ (reference sequence). Trimming shortened V by 5 bases and J by 4 bases, and 15 bases separated the two germline ends. The CDR3 sequence is CASSESGATNQPQHF. Written as DNA, the CDR3 is TGTGCCAGCAGCGAGTCAGGGGCGACTAATCAGCCCCAGCATTTT. The full variable domain, rest sourced from reference TRBV7-9 and TRBJ1-5, is DTGVSQNPRHKITKRGQNVTFRCDPISEHNRLYWYRQTLGQGPEFLTYFQNEAQLEKSRLLSDRFSAERPKGSFSTLEIQRTEQGDSAMYLCASSESGATNQPQHFGDGTRLSIL.

The chain is built from TRBV5-1 and TRBJ2-7; the D gene is possibly TRBD2 (6 bases). Trimming took off 3 bases at V and 5 bases at J, with 21 bases between the two ends. The germline V gene has CDR1 SGHRS and CDR2 YFSETQ. The CDR3 runs to 16 residues. CDR3: CASSSTSLYGPDEQYF. CDR3 sequence (DNA): TGCGCCAGCAGCTCAACTAGCTTGTATGGGCCCGACGAGCAGTACTTC. The whole variable domain, remainder taken from reference TRBV5-1 and TRBJ2-7, is KAGVTQTPRYLIKTRGQQVTLSCSPISGHRSVSWYQQTPGQGLQFLFEYFSETQRNKGNFPGRFSGRQFSNSRSEMNVSTLELGDSALYLCASSSTSLYGPDEQYFGPGTRLTVT.

The V and J genes are TRBV14 and TRBJ1-1; D is undetermined. V gave up 0 bases and J gave up 3 bases, with 5 bases separating them. CDR3 length: 13 residues. Germline loops: CDR1 SGHDN, CDR2 FVKESK. The CDR3 protein is CASSQDRYTEAFF. As DNA, the CDR3 is TGTGCCAGCAGCCAAGACAGATACACTGAAGCTTTCTTT.

This sequence joins TRBV5-4 and TRBJ1-1; perhaps TRBD1 as D (6 bases). V was shortened by 5 bases and J by 3 bases, with 20 bases between the two germline ends. The germline CDR1 and CDR2 sequences are SGHNT and YYREEE (reference sequence). The CDR3 covers 16 residues. CDR3 sequence reads: CASRTIQGGRDTEAFF. In DNA form, the CDR3 reads TGTGCCAGCAGGACAATACAGGGCGGTAGGGACACTGAAGCTTTCTTT.

The genes are TRBV9 and TRBJ2-6, with a tentative D call TRBD2 (5 bases). CDR3 length: 19 amino acids. Germline CDR1 is SGDLS and CDR2 is YYNGEE. Trimming removed 6 bases at V and 0 bases at J, with 22 bases between. The CDR3, as DNA: TGTGCCAGCAACAACCTTCACAGCCCCGGACTCTCTGGGGCCAACGTCCTGACTTTC. Translated: CASNNLHSPGLSGANVLTF.

This clone was counted between two and nine times. CDR3 region: CASSWGLAGETYNEQFF. The CDR3 DNA reads TGCGCCAGCAGCTGGGGACTAGCGGGAGAAACCTACAATGAGCAGTTCTTC. The chain is built from TRBV5-1 and TRBJ2-1, with 14 bases that match TRBD2. V shed 3 bases and J 2 bases; nucleotides not matched to a gene: 4. Germline assignment: CDR1 SGHRS and CDR2 YFSETQ. The CDR3 has 17 amino acids.

This clone was seen more than once but under ten times. CDR3 DNA: TGTGCCAGCAGCTTGGAGGGGAATCTGTCTGGTGGCTACACCTTC. Protein: CASSLEGNLSGGYTF. The J gene is TRBJ1-2, the V gene TRBV5-4; perhaps TRBD1 as D (5 bases). Trimming shortened V by 0 bases and J by 7 bases, and 16 bases separated the two germline ends. From germline, CDR1 is SGHNT and CDR2 YYREEE (reference sequence). The length of the CDR3 is 15 residues.

V gene TRBV7-2 combines with J gene TRBJ2-2; 8 bases are a match to TRBD2. This CDR3 is 15 amino acids long. CDR1 is SGHTA and CDR2 is FQGNSA in the germline V gene. The V and J ends lost 7 bases and 0 bases, in that order; junction bases with no gene match: 4. The CDR3 reads CASIRAGANTGELFF. The CDR3 DNA reads TGTGCCAGCATCCGAGCGGGAGCGAACACCGGGGAGCTGTTTTTT. Complete variable domain (other parts from reference TRBV7-2 and TRBJ2-2): GAGVSQSPSNKVTEKGKDVELRCDPISGHTALYWYRQSLGQGLEFLIYFQGNSAPDKSGLPSDRFSAERTGGSVSTLTIQRTQQEDSAVYLCASIRAGANTGELFFGEGSRLTVL.

In DNA, the CDR3 is TGTGCCAGCAGACGGGGTTCAACTAATGAAAAACTGTTTTTT. Protein sequence: CASRRGSTNEKLFF. The genes are TRBV2 and TRBJ1-4; D gene ambiguous. Germline CDR1 and CDR2: SNHLY and FYNNEI. Between the trimmed V and J ends, which lost 6 bases and 0 bases, there was a span of 8 bases. This CDR3 is built from 14 residues.

The rearrangement joins TRBV11-2 to TRBJ2-5, with D possibly being TRBD2 (6 bases). The DNA end is a closer match to TRBJ2-7, so the J assignment may be wrong. CDR3 length: 12 residues. Germline-derived CDR1 and CDR2 are SGHAT and FQNNGV. The CDR3 region is CASSFLAYEQYF. The CDR3 coding sequence is TGTGCCAGCAGCTTTCTAGCGTACGAGCAGTACTTC.

The chain links TRBV5-3 to TRBJ1-6; D remains unclear. TRBV5-3 is annotated as an ORF whose role is uncertain. The CDR3 covers 16 residues. V gave up 1 base and J gave up 0 bases, with 8 bases separating them. CDR3: CARSLTGCSYNSPLHF. The CDR3 DNA reads as TGTGCCAGAAGCTTGACGGGGTGCTCCTATAATTCACCCCTCCACTTT.

The J gene is TRBJ1-5, the V gene TRBV6-6; TRBD1 matches 10 bases. CDR3 size: 16 residues. Germline V gene sequence: CDR1 MNHNY, CDR2 SVGAGI (reference sequence). The V and J ends lost 6 bases and 0 bases, in that order; junction bases with no gene match: 5. The CDR3 sequence is CASSGTGAYSNQPQHF. The CDR3 coding sequence is TGTGCCAGCAGCGGGACAGGGGCATATAGCAATCAGCCCCAGCATTTT.

This clone was picked up a small number of times. This chain uses TRBV6-5 with TRBJ1-6; 8 bases match TRBD1. CDR3 length: 15 amino acids. The germline gives CDR1 MNHEY, CDR2 SVGAGI. After removal of 6 bases from V and 8 bases from J, the junction contained 9 bases not matched to a gene. The CDR3 DNA reads TGTGCCAGCAGCCAAGACAGGGGCCCTTATTCACCCCTCCACTTT. Its translation: CASSQDRGPYSPLHF.

The rearrangement uses TRBV7-9 and TRBJ1-4, with TRBD1 as a possible D gene (6 bases). This CDR3 region has 15 residues. Germline CDR1 is SEHNR and CDR2 is FQNEAQ (reference sequence). The V end was cut by 4 bases, the J end by 3 bases, with 12 bases between. The CDR3: CASSSKTGSNEKLFF. The CDR3 DNA reads as TGTGCCAGCAGCTCTAAGACAGGCTCTAATGAAAAACTGTTTTTT.

This clone was seen a handful of times. The genes are TRBV4-2 and TRBJ1-4, with a tentative D call TRBD1 (6 bases). Deletions cut 4 bases from V and 2 bases from J, with 17 bases between. This CDR3 spans 17 amino acids. Germline V lookup: CDR1 LGHNA, CDR2 YNFKEQ. The CDR3 loop reads CASSRTGTVATNEKLFF. In DNA, the CDR3 is TGTGCCAGCAGCCGAACAGGGACGGTAGCGACTAATGAAAAACTGTTTTTT.

This clone was detected a few times. As DNA, the CDR3 is TGTGCCAGCAGCTTAGCCCTCCGGGGGGAGACCCAGTACTTC. As protein: CASSLALRGETQYF. J is TRBJ2-5 and V is TRBV7-2, with TRBD2 as a possible D gene (6 bases). Germline V CDR1 and CDR2: SGHTA, FQGNSA. Trimming took off 0 bases at V and 5 bases at J, with 10 bases between the two ends. This CDR3 spans 14 amino acids.

J is TRBJ1-5 and V is TRBV2, with D unresolved. CDR1 is SNHLY and CDR2 is FYNNEI in the germline V gene. This CDR3 has 15 amino acids. V lost 6 bases to trimming and J lost 4 bases, with 16 bases between them. CDR3 region: CASSTRGGPNQPQHF. The CDR3 nucleotides are TGTGCCAGCAGCACCCGGGGAGGGCCTAATCAGCCCCAGCATTTT.

This chain uses TRBV9 with TRBJ2-1; 8 bases are shared with TRBD2. The CDR3 covers 15 residues. Trimming took 0 bases from V and 8 from J; bases not matched to a gene: 7. Germline loops: CDR1 SGDLS, CDR2 YYNGEE. The CDR3 DNA follows: TGTGCCAGCAGCGTAGACCAGCGGGGGTCGCATGAGCAGTTCTTC. Translating it yields CASSVDQRGSHEQFF.

The DNA for the CDR3 is TGTGCCAGCAGTTATAACGCAGGGGCCTATGGCTACACCTTC. This gives the protein CASSYNAGAYGYTF. The chain joins TRBV6-9 to TRBJ1-2, with TRBD1 as a possible D gene (6 bases). The CDR3 loop spans 14 amino acids. V was trimmed by 2 bases and J by 4 bases, leaving 11 bases between them. Germline assignment: CDR1 MNHGY and CDR2 SVAAGI.